Below, 17 T cell receptor beta chains from the same sample are listed, as sequenced in a study of cytomegalovirus exposure and HLA in healthy donors. With 60 Vbeta and 13 Jbeta primers, the PCR was carried out. TCRdb's copy holds only in-frame clones and misses some; the assay was immunoSEQ multiplex PCR. Found here are tens of thousands of clones, 86% of them singletons; the top ten hold around a tenth. The sequenced sample consisted of PBMCs. The receptors were sampled from a young man in good health and CMV-seropositive.

This sequence joins TRBV7-9 and TRBJ2-4; weak D call: TRBD1 (5 bases). CDR1 is SEHNR and CDR2 is FQNEAQ in the germline V gene (reference sequence). The V end was cut by 4 bases, the J end by 1 base, with 23 bases between. This CDR3 is 19 amino acids long. CDR3 bases: TGTGCCAGCAGCTCCCAAGGGGTTCTAGGGGTCTGGGCCAAAAACATTCAGTACTTC. It translates to CASSSQGVLGVWAKNIQYF.

This clone was seen a single time. V is TRBV7-2 and J is TRBJ2-5, with 16 bases that match TRBD2. The CDR3 loop spans 19 amino acids. With 5 bases clipped from V and 4 bases from J, the junction kept 13 bases outside the gene matches. Germline-derived CDR1 and CDR2 are SGHTA and FQGNSA. The CDR3 DNA follows: TGTGCCAGCAGCCCCCCCCCAGGGACTAGCGGGAGGGTCAGAGAGACCCAGTACTTC. Protein: CASSPPPGTSGRVRETQYF.

The sample holds one count of this clone. The chain recombines TRBV10-1 with TRBJ2-1; the match to TRBD2 covers 11 bases. The CDR3 sequence is 17 residues long. Germline V lookup: CDR1 WNHNN, CDR2 SYGVQD (reference sequence). With 3 bases clipped from V and 5 bases from J, the junction kept 9 bases outside the gene matches. CDR3 DNA: TGCGCCAGCAGTGACGCGCCGACTAGCGGGATACACAATGAGCAGTTCTTC. This translates into CASSDAPTSGIHNEQFF.

This chain connects TRBV19 to TRBJ1-2; D is ambiguous. Trimming removed 5 bases at V and 6 bases at J, with 25 bases between. The germline gives CDR1 LNHDA, CDR2 SQIVND (reference sequence). The CDR3 consists of 17 residues. CDR3: CASSLSLRVLQRDGYTF. The CDR3 nucleotides are TGTGCCAGTAGTCTTAGCCTACGGGTCTTACAGAGGGATGGCTACACCTTC.

The rearrangement links TRBV27 to TRBJ1-2; D uncertain. Trimming took 4 bases from V and 4 from J, leaving 16 bases between them. Germline V gives CDR1 MNHEY, CDR2 SMNVEV (reference sequence). This CDR3 contains 15 residues. CDR3 sequence reads: CASSSRQDLTYGYTF. The CDR3 bases are TGTGCCAGCAGTTCGCGACAAGACCTTACCTATGGCTACACCTTC.

This clone was seen only once. V usage is TRBV5-1 and J usage is TRBJ1-4; perhaps TRBD1 as D (6 bases). In germline, CDR1 is SGHRS, CDR2 YFSETQ. Trimming took 7 bases from V and 0 from J, leaving 13 bases between them. The CDR3 is 15 residues long. The CDR3 here is CASGRTAATNEKLFF. The DNA for the CDR3 is TGCGCCAGCGGCCGGACAGCCGCAACTAATGAAAAACTGTTTTTT.

The chain is built from TRBV27 and TRBJ1-5, with 9 bases fitting TRBD1. Germline CDR1 is MNHEY and CDR2 is SMNVEV (reference sequence). This CDR3 spans 15 amino acids. With 5 bases clipped from V and 4 bases from J, the junction kept 6 bases outside the gene matches. CDR3 in DNA: TGTGCCAGCAGTCTACAGGGGGCCCAAAATCAGCCCCAGCATTTT. Its translation: CASSLQGAQNQPQHF.

CDR3 amino acids: CASRRENMGNEQFF. For the CDR3, the DNA is TGTGCCAGCAGGAGGGAAAACATGGGGAATGAGCAGTTCTTC. The V call is TRBV2, the J call TRBJ2-1, with D possibly being TRBD2 (5 bases). The CDR3 contains 14 residues. V lost 6 bases and J lost 7, with 16 bases in between. The germline V gene encodes CDR1 SNHLY and CDR2 FYNNEI.

This chain joins TRBV5-1 and TRBJ2-7; D is unclear. The CDR3 contains 12 residues. The germline V and J ends were trimmed by 4 bases and 2 bases, with 7 bases remaining between them. Germline V gene lookup returns CDR1 SGHRS and CDR2 YFSETQ. CDR3 loop: CASSGITYEQYF. CDR3 DNA: TGCGCCAGCAGCGGCATTACCTACGAGCAGTACTTC.

The chain uses TRBV10-3 and TRBJ2-3; 8 nucleotides align to TRBD2. This CDR3 spans 14 amino acids. The V gene's germline CDR1 is ENHRY and CDR2 SYGVKD. V lost 6 bases to trimming and J lost 6 bases; unmatched junction nucleotides: 8. CDR3 DNA sequence: TGTGCCATCAGACCTAGCGGGCGATGGGATACGCAGTATTTT. Its protein product is CAIRPSGRWDTQYF.

The CDR3 coding sequence is TGCAGCATTAGCGGGATTTACAATGAGCAGTTCTTC. As protein: CSISGIYNEQFF. This sequence joins TRBV29-1 and TRBJ2-1, with 8 bases matching TRBD2. CDR3 length: 12 residues. Trimming at V came to 8 bases and at J to 4 bases, leaving 4 bases not matched to a gene. Germline assignment: CDR1 SQVTM and CDR2 ANQGSEA.

Comment on this clone: This may be a read error, as it is one base from a much larger clone. This rearrangement joins TRBV5-6 to TRBJ1-5; D gene ambiguous. With 4 bases removed from V and 0 bases from J, the gap between germline ends came to 2 bases. Germline V gives CDR1 SGHDT, CDR2 YYEEEE. CDR3 length equals 12 residues. CDR3 bases: TGTGCCAGCAGCCTTAGCAATCAGCCCCAGCATTTT. Translating it yields CASSLSNQPQHF.

This rearrangement joins TRBV18 to TRBJ1-1; unclear D gene. The V gene's germline CDR1 is KGHSH and CDR2 LQKENI. The length of the CDR3 is 15 residues. Trimming took off 3 bases at V and 3 bases at J, with 14 bases between the two ends. CDR3 nucleotides: TGTGCCAGCTCACCTAGGACTGATTTGTACACTGAAGCTTTCTTT. Translating it yields CASSPRTDLYTEAFF.

The genes are TRBV2 and TRBJ1-4; the match to TRBD1 covers 7 bases. Trimming cost V 5 bases and J 7 bases; bases outside gene matches: 10. The CDR3 spans 15 residues. CDR1 SNHLY and CDR2 FYNNEI come from the germline V gene. In nucleotides, the CDR3 is TGTGCCAGCAGTCTCCAGACAGGGTACAGTGAAAAACTGTTTTTT. This translates into CASSLQTGYSEKLFF.

This sequence joins TRBV30 and TRBJ2-7; perhaps TRBD1 as D (5 bases). From germline, CDR1 is GTSNPN and CDR2 SVGIG (reference sequence). The CDR3 spans 13 residues. V gave up 2 bases and J gave up 5 bases, with 13 bases separating them. This CDR3 reads CAWSLARGNEQYF. In nucleotides, the CDR3 is TGTGCCTGGAGTTTAGCAAGGGGCAACGAGCAGTACTTC.

V and J are TRBV29-1 and TRBJ2-5; TRBD1 is a possible D gene (5 bases). Germline loops: CDR1 SQVTM, CDR2 ANQGSEA. This CDR3 contains 12 residues. V was trimmed by 2 bases and J by 7 bases, leaving 11 bases between them. This CDR3 is CSVEILGATQYF. The CDR3 coding sequence is TGCAGCGTTGAAATCCTAGGGGCGACCCAGTACTTC.

This clone was recorded a few times. The CDR3 spells CASSRILAGANTGELFF. The CDR3 DNA is TGCGCCAGCAGCCGGATACTAGCGGGAGCGAACACCGGGGAGCTGTTTTTT. This chain uses TRBV4-1 with TRBJ2-2; 11 bases align to TRBD2. Germline V gene data show CDR1 as MGHRA and CDR2 as YSYEKL. Germline trimming cut 4 bases from V and 0 bases from J; bases unmatched to any gene: 4. CDR3 length equals 17 residues.